This TCR beta chain was observed in a study of response to subunit inactivated influenza vaccine. One entry per CDR3 protein results from TCRdb running MiXCR on the RT-PCR reads. The repertoire includes roughly 500,000 distinct CDR3 sequences, roughly 27% of them detected once, and approximately 2% sits in the top ten. On this clonotype itself: Antigen specificity is unknown.

Study-level findings and limits: Researchers suggested that each seasonal influenza vaccination recruits few new T cells.

The germline gives CDR1 SGHAT, CDR2 FQNNGV. V gave up 2 bases and J gave up 0 bases; unmatched junction bases: 9. The CDR3 covers 18 residues. The input for sequencing was CD4+ T cells sorted from PBMCs, taken around 5 days after vaccination. This sequence originates from a man in his forties or fifties who received an inactivated influenza vaccine. The chain joins TRBV11-2 to TRBJ2-3; TRBD2 aligns across 9 bases. The CDR3 coding sequence is TGTGCCAGCAGCTTAAGTTCGACTAGCGGCCAAAGCACAGATACGCAGTATTTT. Its protein product is CASSLSSTSGQSTDTQYF.